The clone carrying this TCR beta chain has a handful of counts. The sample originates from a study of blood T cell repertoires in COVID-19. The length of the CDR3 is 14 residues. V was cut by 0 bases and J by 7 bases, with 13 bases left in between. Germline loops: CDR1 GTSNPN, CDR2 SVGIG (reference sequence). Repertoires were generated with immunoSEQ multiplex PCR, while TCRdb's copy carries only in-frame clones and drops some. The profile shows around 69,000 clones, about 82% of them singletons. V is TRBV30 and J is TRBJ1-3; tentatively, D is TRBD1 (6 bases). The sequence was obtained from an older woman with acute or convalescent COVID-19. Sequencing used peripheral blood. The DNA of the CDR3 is TGTGCCTGGAGTGTATCGGGACAATCGAACACCATATATTTT. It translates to CAWSVSGQSNTIYF.